This section outlines one T cell receptor (beta chain) sequence together with its context. This CDR3 is built from 14 residues. Germline loops: CDR1 MDHEN, CDR2 SYDVKM. Trimming removed 5 bases at V and 9 bases at J, with 16 bases between. The data originate from a study of identifying expanded T cells in peripheral blood. TCRdb keeps only in-frame clones here, not all; method: immunoSEQ multiplex PCR. The sample lists approximately 100,000 clones, approximately 90% occurring once. This chain links TRBV28 with TRBJ1-4, with no clear D. The source of this sequence is a person aged 18 to 69 in good health. Sequencing was performed on blood. The CDR3: CASSLSHTQQKLFF. CDR3 DNA: TGTGCCAGCAGTCTTTCCCACACTCAACAAAAACTGTTTTTT.